This T cell receptor beta chain derives from a study of T cell responses to AZD1222 COVID-19 vaccine. Overall study context: Second-dose intervals of approximately 4 or approximately 12 weeks were pooled.

The ends lost 0 bases at V and 10 bases at J; junction bases unmatched: 6. Germline lookup yields CDR1 MNHEY and CDR2 SVGAGI. The CDR3 contains 14 residues. Data came from immunoSEQ multiplex PCR; TCRdb stores just in-frame clones and leaves some out. The data contain about 130,000 clones, 90% to 95% of them singletons. As to this clone: No antigen is known for it.

Study-wide results and limits: Vaccination with two AZD1222 doses was followed by a rise in Spike-specific TCR breadth and depth.

The sequencing used peripheral blood, collected on day 0 of AZD1222 vaccination. The chain has TRBV6-5 and TRBJ2-1, with 7 nucleotides matching TRBD2. The sequence derives from an adult in good health. CDR3 DNA: TGTGCCAGCAGTTACTCGCGGCTAGCGGAGGAGCAGTTCTTC. Protein: CASSYSRLAEEQFF.